Listed here are 31 T cell receptor beta chains from one sample, sequenced in a study of blood T cell repertoires in COVID-19. Profiling relied on immunoSEQ multiplex PCR, and the TCRdb table lists in-frame clones only, not all of them. The table shows roughly 220,000 clones, with approximately 78% occurring only once. Material for sequencing was peripheral blood. The source of these receptors is a woman of 80 years or more with COVID-19, enrolled during active disease.

As regards this clone: One end of the junction is discordant with germline, which a read error may explain. The J gene is TRBJ1-2, the V gene TRBV28, with no clear D. The CDR3 is 10 residues long. Germline CDR1 and CDR2: MDHEN and SYDVKM. The CDR3 bases are TGTGCCAGCAGGAACTTTGGCTACACCTTC. Its translation: CASRNFGYTF.

The genes are TRBV2 and TRBJ2-7; D perhaps matches TRBD2 (6 bases). V was trimmed by 3 bases and J by 4 bases, leaving 13 bases between them. Germline V gives CDR1 SNHLY, CDR2 FYNNEI. The CDR3 length is 14 residues. The CDR3 loop is CASSDPGRSYEQYF. The CDR3 coding sequence is TGTGCCAGCAGTGACCCGGGGAGGTCATACGAGCAGTACTTC.

The rearrangement uses TRBV7-9 and TRBJ1-3; the match to TRBD1 covers 8 bases. With 8 bases clipped from V and 4 bases from J, the junction kept 10 bases outside the gene matches. In germline, CDR1 is SEHNR, CDR2 FQNEAQ (reference sequence). The CDR3 spans 15 residues. CDR3 in amino acids: CASHPQGAKGNTIYF. The CDR3, as DNA: TGTGCCAGCCATCCTCAGGGGGCGAAAGGAAACACCATATATTTT.

The J gene is TRBJ1-5, the V gene TRBV5-4; D may be TRBD1 (5 bases). Germline CDR1 and CDR2: SGHNT and YYREEE (reference sequence). The ends were cut back, 3 bases at V and 0 bases at J, with 13 bases in the middle. CDR3 size: 16 residues. The CDR3 nucleotides read TGTGCCAGCAGCTGGGGGGGACGGAATAGCAATCAGCCCCAGCATTTT. It codes for CASSWGGRNSNQPQHF.

The rearrangement links TRBV19 to TRBJ1-4; D might be TRBD1 (6 bases). V lost 4 bases to trimming and J lost 8 bases, with 11 bases between them. The CDR3 consists of 13 residues. CDR1 and CDR2 (germline): LNHDA, SQIVND (reference sequence). CDR3 region: CASSNRVREKLFF. For the CDR3, the DNA is TGTGCCAGTAGTAACAGGGTTCGGGAAAAACTGTTTTTT.

This chain uses TRBV5-5 with TRBJ1-1; 12 positions agree with TRBD1. J gave up 5 bases and V 4 bases, and 9 bases lay outside the gene matches. The V gene's germline CDR1 is SGHKS and CDR2 YYEKEE (reference sequence). The CDR3 has 16 residues. CDR3 in amino acids: CASSGTGGFVATEAFF. In nucleotides, the CDR3 is TGTGCCAGCAGCGGGACAGGGGGCTTTGTTGCGACTGAAGCTTTCTTT.

The chain is built from TRBV5-1 and TRBJ2-7; D not resolved. Germline CDR1 and CDR2: SGHRS and YFSETQ. V lost 6 bases and J 4 bases, leaving 17 bases between the germline ends. This CDR3 has 14 amino acids. In DNA form, the CDR3 reads TGCGCCAGCACTACCGGATCAGGAACGTACGAGCAGTACTTC. Translation gives CASTTGSGTYEQYF.

There are a few counts of this clone. This rearrangement joins TRBV7-2 to TRBJ2-7; 11 nucleotides line up with TRBD1. Germline assignment: CDR1 SGHTA and CDR2 FQGNSA. This CDR3 is 15 amino acids long. With V trimmed by 5 bases and J by 5 bases, 8 bases remained unmatched. The CDR3 coding sequence is TGTGCCAGCAGCACAAGGACAGGGGGCTTCGACGAGCAGTACTTC. Residues: CASSTRTGGFDEQYF.

The genes are TRBV4-1 and TRBJ1-2; 8 positions match TRBD1. This CDR3 spans 15 amino acids. Germline lookup yields CDR1 MGHRA and CDR2 YSYEKL. V shed 4 bases, J shed 4 bases, and the junction held 8 bases outside the gene matches. As DNA, the CDR3 is TGCGCCAGCAGCCCTGAAGGGACAGGCGCCTATGGCTACACCTTC. Its protein product is CASSPEGTGAYGYTF.

This clone was seen only a few times. The chain couples TRBV6-2 or TRBV6-3 to TRBJ2-1; TRBD2 agrees at 8 bases. The length of the CDR3 is 14 residues. Germline V gene lookup returns CDR1 MNHEY and CDR2 SVGEGT. The V and J ends lost 4 bases and 9 bases, in that order; junction bases with no gene match: 8. DNA for the CDR3: TGTGCCAGCAGTTCGGCGGGGGGTATTTCTGAGCAGTTCTTC. Translation: CASSSAGGISEQFF.

The chain carries TRBV5-1 and TRBJ2-1; 7 bases align to TRBD2. V lost 1 base and J lost 4; bases outside the gene matches: 11. CDR1 SGHRS and CDR2 YFSETQ come from the germline V gene. The CDR3 is made up of 17 amino acids. CDR3 sequence: CASSLLSSSGLYNEQFF. CDR3 sequence (DNA): TGCGCCAGCAGCTTGTTATCCTCTAGCGGACTTTACAATGAGCAGTTCTTC.

This chain joins TRBV7-9 and TRBJ1-1, with D perhaps matching TRBD1 (5 bases). Germline CDR1 reads SEHNR; CDR2 reads FQNEAQ (reference sequence). Trimming shortened V by 5 bases and J by 4 bases, and 11 bases separated the two germline ends. The CDR3 runs 13 residues. This CDR3 reads CASSLQDGTEAFF. In DNA form, the CDR3 reads TGTGCCAGCAGCCTACAGGACGGCACTGAAGCTTTCTTT.

The J gene is TRBJ1-1, the V gene TRBV30; 8 bases align to TRBD1. Germline V gene lookup returns CDR1 GTSNPN and CDR2 SVGIG (reference sequence). With V trimmed by 6 bases and J by 3 bases, 6 bases remained unmatched. The CDR3 extends over 13 amino acids. CDR3: CACCDRGYTEAFF. As DNA, the CDR3 is TGTGCCTGCTGTGACAGGGGCTACACTGAAGCTTTCTTT.

This clone was detected once. An end of the junction differs from the germline gene, which may be a read error. This chain connects TRBV4-3 to TRBJ1-1, with D possibly matching TRBD1 (6 bases). Germline CDR1 is LGHNA and CDR2 is YSLEER. The CDR3 is 14 residues long. The CDR3 loop reads CASSRKPGVTEAFF. The CDR3 bases are TGCGCCAGCAGCCGCAAACCAGGGGTCACTGAAGCCTTCTTT.

The rearrangement links TRBV4-3 to TRBJ1-2, with unresolved D. From germline, CDR1 is LGHNA and CDR2 YSLEER. This CDR3 has 15 amino acids. Deletions cut 0 bases from V and 7 bases from J, with 15 bases between. CDR3 protein: CASSQDQWPRSGYTF. CDR3 bases: TGCGCCAGCAGCCAAGATCAGTGGCCCAGGTCTGGCTACACCTTC.

CDR3 sequence (DNA): TGTGCCAGCAGTGAATTGCGGGCGGGGGCCTTCACAGATACGCAGTATTTT. This codes for CASSELRAGAFTDTQYF. This chain links TRBV6-1 with TRBJ2-3; weak D call: TRBD2 (7 bases). CDR1 MNHNS and CDR2 SASEGT come from the germline V gene. V was trimmed by 2 bases and J by 2 bases, leaving 17 bases between them. The CDR3 covers 17 residues.

This chain uses TRBV9 with TRBJ1-1; TRBD1 aligns across 7 bases. Germline V CDR1 and CDR2: SGDLS, YYNGEE. The CDR3 spans 14 residues. J gave up 0 bases and V 4 bases, and 3 bases lay outside the gene matches. CDR3 sequence: CASSTGQLNTEAFF. The CDR3 region has the DNA TGTGCCAGCAGCACGGGACAGCTGAACACTGAAGCTTTCTTT.

J is TRBJ1-2 and V is TRBV30; no reliable D call. Germline CDR1 reads GTSNPN; CDR2 reads SVGIG (reference sequence). The CDR3 totals 13 residues. Trimming removed 2 bases at V and 5 bases at J, with 12 bases between. The CDR3 DNA is TGTGCCTGGAGTTCTTCCCAGGTTTATGGCTACACCTTC. Translating gives CAWSSSQVYGYTF.

The V gene is TRBV6-2 or TRBV6-3, the J gene TRBJ2-5; 9 bases match TRBD2. V trimming: 0 bases; J trimming: 1 base; junction bases outside the gene matches: 3. CDR1 is MNHEY and CDR2 is SVGEGT in the germline V gene. The CDR3 has 16 residues. DNA of the CDR3: TGTGCCAGCAGTTACTCTAGCGGGAGAGCCCAAGAGACCCAGTACTTC. Its protein product is CASSYSSGRAQETQYF.

The chain joins TRBV5-6 to TRBJ1-1; D is unresolved. Trimming took 5 bases from V and 6 from J, leaving 20 bases between them. Germline values: CDR1 SGHDT, CDR2 YYEEEE. This CDR3 spans 15 amino acids. This CDR3 reads CASSFSGSRAAEAFF. CDR3 nucleotide sequence: TGTGCCAGCAGTTTCTCGGGATCCCGGGCGGCTGAAGCTTTCTTT.

The rearrangement links TRBV24-1 to TRBJ1-2, with a weak D call TRBD1 (5 bases). The CDR3 sequence is 18 residues long. From germline, CDR1 is KGHDR and CDR2 SFDVKD. V was trimmed by 2 bases and J by 0 bases, leaving 18 bases between them. Here the CDR3 DNA reads TGTGCCACCAGTGATTCTCGGGACTCCTCCCGGGCTAACTATGGCTACACCTTC. This codes for CATSDSRDSSRANYGYTF.

The chain couples TRBV7-9 to TRBJ1-1, with 8 bases identical to TRBD1. This CDR3 is 14 amino acids long. Germline values: CDR1 SEHNR, CDR2 FQNEAQ (reference sequence). With V trimmed by 5 bases and J by 6 bases, 8 bases remained unmatched. DNA of the CDR3: TGTGCCAGCAGCACGACAGGGGCGGGAGCTGAAGCTTTCTTT. It translates to CASSTTGAGAEAFF.

This rearrangement joins TRBV18 to TRBJ1-1; D is possibly TRBD1 (6 bases). Trimming removed 11 bases from V and 1 base from J, with 11 bases in between. Germline lookup yields CDR1 KGHSH and CDR2 LQKENI. The CDR3 is made up of 12 amino acids. The DNA for the CDR3 is TGTGCCGCGGGGGGCGGGAACACTGAAGCTTTCTTT. This gives the protein CAAGGGNTEAFF.

This sequence joins TRBV2 and TRBJ2-7, with 11 bases identical to TRBD2. CDR1 and CDR2 from the germline V gene are SNHLY and FYNNEI. This CDR3 has 16 amino acids. V trimming: 4 bases; J trimming: 6 bases; junction bases outside the gene matches: 11. CDR3 in DNA: TGTGCCAGCAGTGCTTCGCACACTAGCGGGAGAGGCGAGCAGTACTTC. The encoded protein is CASSASHTSGRGEQYF. The variable domain in full, completed from reference TRBV2 and TRBJ2-7, reads EPEVTQTPSHQVTQMGQEVILRCVPISNHLYFYWYRQILGQKVEFLVSFYNNEISEKSEIFDDQFSVERPDGSNFTLKIRSTKLEDSAMYFCASSASHTSGRGEQYFGPGTRLTVT.

The CDR3 reads CASSPLGTSRGEQFF. The CDR3 DNA reads as TGTGCCAGCAGCCCCCTGGGCACTAGTCGTGGTGAGCAGTTCTTC. The rearrangement links TRBV4-2 to TRBJ2-1; the D gene is possibly TRBD2 (5 bases). V lost 4 bases and J 9 bases, leaving 19 bases between the germline ends. The CDR3 is 15 residues long. Germline CDR1 LGHNA, CDR2 YNFKEQ.

This chain uses TRBV5-4 with TRBJ1-1; D uncertain. CDR3 length equals 13 residues. The V gene's germline CDR1 is SGHNT and CDR2 YYREEE (reference sequence). Trimming took 5 bases from V and 6 from J, leaving 14 bases between them. The CDR3 sequence is CASRPTGNSEAFF. The CDR3 DNA follows: TGTGCCAGCAGACCGACGGGGAATTCTGAAGCTTTCTTT.

The CDR3 DNA follows: TGTGCCAGCAGTCTGACTAGCGGGGTATACAATGAGCAGTTCTTC. Residues: CASSLTSGVYNEQFF. The J gene is TRBJ2-1, the V gene TRBV7-2; 11 nucleotides line up with TRBD2. Germline CDR1 reads SGHTA; CDR2 reads FQGNSA. V shed 6 bases and J 4 bases; nucleotides not matched to a gene: 5. The CDR3 totals 15 residues. The full variable domain, rest sourced from reference TRBV7-2 and TRBJ2-1, is GAGVSQSPSNKVTEKGKDVELRCDPISGHTALYWYRQSLGQGLEFLIYFQGNSAPDKSGLPSDRFSAERTGGSVSTLTIQRTQQEDSAVYLCASSLTSGVYNEQFFGPGTRLTVL.

This clone was counted once. The rearrangement joins TRBV3-1 (or the pseudogene TRBV3-2) to TRBJ2-5; D is undetermined. With 1 base removed from V and 4 bases from J, the gap between germline ends came to 13 bases. Germline CDR1 reads LGHDT; CDR2 reads YNNKEL (reference sequence). CDR3 size: 15 residues. CDR3 DNA sequence: TGTGCCAGCAGCCAAGTTCCAGCGATGGGAGAGACCCAGTACTTC. This translates into CASSQVPAMGETQYF.

This rearrangement joins TRBV7-3 to TRBJ2-1; 8 nucleotides agree with TRBD2. CDR3 length equals 15 residues. The V and J ends lost 3 bases and 3 bases, in that order; junction bases with no gene match: 4. Germline CDR1 reads SGHTA; CDR2 reads FQGTGA. Here the CDR3 reads CASSLVAGFYNEQFF. CDR3 sequence (DNA): TGTGCCAGCAGCTTGGTAGCGGGGTTCTACAATGAGCAGTTCTTC.

This clone was counted a single time. Other DNA sequences in the sample encode the same CDR3. The chain has TRBV5-1 and TRBJ2-5; tentatively, D is TRBD1 (6 bases). In germline, CDR1 is SGHRS, CDR2 YFSETQ. CDR3 length equals 14 residues. V was shortened by 0 bases and J by 4 bases, with 10 bases between the two germline ends. CDR3 residues: CASSLVGGVETQYF. The DNA of the CDR3 is TGCGCCAGCAGCTTGGTTGGGGGCGTAGAGACCCAGTACTTC.

The chain combines TRBV6-2 or TRBV6-3 with TRBJ2-3; 9 nucleotides line up with TRBD2. The J segment lost 4 bases and the V segment lost 6 bases, leaving 14 bases of the junction unmatched. Germline V gene sequence: CDR1 MNHEY, CDR2 SVGEGT. CDR3 length: 17 amino acids. The CDR3 here is CASSKRGAGGGSDTQYF. For the CDR3, the DNA is TGTGCCAGCAGCAAGCGAGGAGCGGGAGGTGGCTCAGATACGCAGTATTTT.